The rows below give T cell receptor beta chains drawn from one sample of a study of cytomegalovirus exposure and HLA in healthy donors. Sequencing was performed with immunoSEQ multiplex PCR; in TCRdb, only in-frame clones are kept and a portion is missing. The sample gives more than 65,000 clones, under 70% of which show up once; 6.9% is in the top ten. The sequenced sample consisted of PBMCs. These receptors all come from a woman in her forties or fifties in good health and CMV-seropositive. CDR3s include the opening cysteine and the closing phenylalanine or tryptophan. D genes are given only for firm matches. Not all rows give a size; the values are once, few, many and, for expanded clones, a class.

j_gene: TRBJ2-3; abundance: .; d_gene: TRBD2; v_gene: TRBV9; CDR3aa: CASSPRTSPSDTQYF; CDR3nt: TGTGCCAGCAGCCCAAGGACTAGCCCCAGCGATACGCAGTATTTT
j_gene: TRBJ1-3; abundance: medium-sized; d_gene: .; v_gene: TRBV7-8; CDR3aa: CASSFGGSGNTIYF; CDR3nt: TGTGCCAGCAGCTTCGGGGGCTCTGGAAACACCATATATTTT
j_gene: TRBJ1-4; abundance: .; d_gene: .; v_gene: TRBV2; CDR3aa: CASKGNEKLFF; CDR3nt: TGTGCCAGCAAGGGGAATGAAAAACTGTTTTTT
j_gene: TRBJ2-1; abundance: few; d_gene: TRBD1; v_gene: TRBV7-9; CDR3aa: CASRGQVNEQFF; CDR3nt: TGTGCCAGCAGAGGACAGGTCAATGAGCAGTTCTTC
j_gene: TRBJ2-3; abundance: .; d_gene: TRBD2; v_gene: TRBV13; CDR3aa: CASSSGTSGGADTQYF; CDR3nt: TGTGCCAGCAGCTCCGGGACTAGCGGGGGGGCAGATACGCAGTATTTT
j_gene: TRBJ2-3; abundance: .; d_gene: .; v_gene: TRBV19; CDR3aa: CASSIQTASTQYF; CDR3nt: TGTGCCAGTAGTATACAAACAGCTAGCACGCAGTATTTT
j_gene: TRBJ2-5; abundance: .; d_gene: .; v_gene: TRBV5-1; CDR3aa: CASTYGGQLGETQYF; CDR3nt: TGCGCCAGCACCTACGGGGGGCAGCTAGGAGAGACCCAGTACTTC
j_gene: TRBJ1-1; abundance: few; d_gene: .; v_gene: TRBV4-1; CDR3aa: CASSQDGAGERTSEAFF; CDR3nt: TGCGCCAGCAGCCAAGATGGGGCGGGGGAGCGGACTTCTGAAGCTTTCTTT
j_gene: TRBJ1-2; abundance: .; d_gene: TRBD1; v_gene: TRBV19; CDR3aa: CASSSPGQGYGYGYTF; CDR3nt: TGTGCCAGTAGCTCCCCGGGACAGGGGTACGGCTATGGCTACACCTTC
j_gene: TRBJ2-1; abundance: .; d_gene: .; v_gene: TRBV11-2; CDR3aa: CASSRGTYNEQFF; CDR3nt: TGTGCCAGCAGCAGGGGGACATACAATGAGCAGTTCTTC
j_gene: TRBJ2-7; abundance: .; d_gene: TRBD2; v_gene: TRBV18; CDR3aa: CASSGGGPYEQYF; CDR3nt: TGTGCCAGCTCGGGGGGGGGACCCTACGAGCAGTACTTC
j_gene: TRBJ2-5; abundance: .; d_gene: .; v_gene: TRBV5-1; CDR3aa: CASSLSSHQETQYF; CDR3nt: TGCGCCAGCAGCTTGTCCAGTCACCAAGAGACCCAGTACTTC
j_gene: TRBJ2-7; abundance: .; d_gene: TRBD1; v_gene: TRBV6-1; CDR3aa: CASRRQGGYEQYF; CDR3nt: TGTGCCAGCAGGAGACAGGGGGGCTACGAGCAGTACTTC
j_gene: TRBJ1-2; abundance: few; d_gene: .; v_gene: TRBV7-2; CDR3aa: CASSLIRQGSGYTF; CDR3nt: TGTGCCAGCAGCTTAATCCGGCAGGGGTCTGGCTACACCTTC
j_gene: TRBJ1-6; abundance: few; d_gene: .; v_gene: TRBV28; CDR3aa: CASGPGESGNSPLHF; CDR3nt: TGTGCCAGCGGGCCAGGGGAATCAGGGAATTCACCCCTCCACTTT
j_gene: TRBJ1-1; abundance: few; d_gene: .; v_gene: TRBV10-1; CDR3aa: CASSKDRRTLNTEAFF; CDR3nt: TGCGCCAGCAGTAAGGACAGAAGGACCTTGAACACTGAAGCTTTCTTT
j_gene: TRBJ2-3; abundance: .; d_gene: .; v_gene: TRBV7-9; CDR3aa: CSSSHFQKGEYF; CDR3nt: TGTTCCAGCAGCCACTTTCAGAAGGGGGAGTATTTT
j_gene: TRBJ1-6; abundance: .; d_gene: TRBD1; v_gene: TRBV6-1; CDR3aa: CASSIDRGLSPLHF; CDR3nt: TGTGCCAGCAGTATTGACAGGGGGCTTTCACCCCTCCACTTT
j_gene: TRBJ1-4; abundance: .; d_gene: .; v_gene: TRBV18; CDR3aa: CASSPGQIDNEKLFF; CDR3nt: TGTGCCAGCTCACCCGGACAGATCGATAATGAAAAACTGTTTTTT
j_gene: TRBJ2-3; abundance: .; d_gene: TRBD2; v_gene: TRBV10-3; CDR3aa: CAISPGTSGDADTQYF; CDR3nt: TGTGCCATCAGCCCCGGGACTAGCGGGGACGCAGATACGCAGTATTTT
j_gene: TRBJ2-7; abundance: once; d_gene: TRBD2; v_gene: TRBV14; CDR3aa: CASSRTISGGSYEQYF; CDR3nt: TGTGCCAGCAGCCGCACGATTAGCGGGGGCTCCTACGAGCAGTACTTC